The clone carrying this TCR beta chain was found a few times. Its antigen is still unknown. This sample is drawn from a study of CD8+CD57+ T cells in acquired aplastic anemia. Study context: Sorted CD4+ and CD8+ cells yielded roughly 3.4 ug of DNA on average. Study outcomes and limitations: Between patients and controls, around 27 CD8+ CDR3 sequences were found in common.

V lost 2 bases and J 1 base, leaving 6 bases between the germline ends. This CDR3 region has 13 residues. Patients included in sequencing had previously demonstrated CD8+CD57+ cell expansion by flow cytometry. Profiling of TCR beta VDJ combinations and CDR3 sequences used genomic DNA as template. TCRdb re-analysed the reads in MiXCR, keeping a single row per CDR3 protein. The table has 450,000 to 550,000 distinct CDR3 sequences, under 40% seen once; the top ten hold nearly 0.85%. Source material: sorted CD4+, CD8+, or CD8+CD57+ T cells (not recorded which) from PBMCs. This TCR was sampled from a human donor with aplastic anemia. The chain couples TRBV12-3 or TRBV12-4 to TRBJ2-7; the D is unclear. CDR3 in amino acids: CASSLQLSYEQYF. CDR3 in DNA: TGTGCCAGCAGTTTACAACTATCCTACGAGCAGTACTTC.